This T cell receptor beta chain was profiled in a study of regulatory T cells in long-lasting Graves disease. This clonotype was seen more than once but under ten times. What it recognizes is unknown. Libraries of TCR beta came from iRepertoire HTBI primers plus Arm-PCR of CDR3 regions. One entry per CDR3 protein results from TCRdb running MiXCR on the multiplex PCR reads. The sample carries about 290,000 distinct CDR3 sequences, roughly a fifth recorded once. Described time point: persistent/refractory GD, antithyroid drugs over 5 years with positive TRAb. RNA isolated from PBMCs was used to make the TCR library. Findings and caveats of the study: Persistent Graves' patients showed less TCR diversity than newly diagnosed patients showed.

Trimming stripped 0 bases from V and 3 bases from J, with 11 bases between. The CDR3 loop spans 14 amino acids. The germline V gene encodes CDR1 DFQATT and CDR2 SNEGSKA (reference sequence). This chain links TRBV20-1 with TRBJ2-5; TRBD1 might be the D (6 bases). The TCR sequence derives from a female donor with Graves disease. The input for sequencing was peripheral blood mononuclear cells (PBMCs), taken when the disease was refractory, from a patient treated with antithyroid drugs. CDR3 nucleotide sequence: TGCAGTGCTAGAGACGTACAGGGAGAAGAGACCCAGTACTTC. It translates to CSARDVQGEETQYF.